This TCR beta chain was found in a study of T cells in Graves' hyperthyroidism and ophthalmopathy. Amplified TCR beta CDR3 regions came from RNA transcripts. HTBI primers drove first-round RT-PCR of the TCR CDR3. Using its own MiXCR run on the multiplex PCR reads, TCRdb lists one record per CDR3 protein. The sample lists roughly 710,000 distinct CDR3 sequences, 30% to 40% occurring once. With regard to this clonotype: This may come from a read error, since a much larger clone is one base off.

The CDR3 loop spans 12 amino acids. Germline CDR1 is SNHLY and CDR2 is FYNNEI. This receptor was obtained from a woman in her 40s with Graves' hyperthyroidism. The material sequenced was blood. The chain is built from TRBV2 and TRBJ2-7; maybe TRBD2 (6 bases). CDR3 in DNA: TGTGCCAGCAGGGACTACTCCCACGAGCAGTACTTC. Protein sequence: CASRDYSHEQYF.